These T cell receptor beta chains were read from a single sample in a study of blood T cell repertoires in COVID-19. The table came from immunoSEQ multiplex PCR; TCRdb's copy has only in-frame clones and leaves some out. The sample has under 170,000 clones, 65% to 90% seen once; the top ten hold roughly 3.3%. Sequencing was done on a sample of peripheral blood. The source is a man between 65 and 85 years old with acute or convalescent COVID-19. Both conserved end residues are part of each CDR3. Fields, in order: D gene, clone size, J gene, V gene, CDR3 DNA, CDR3 protein. D genes are given only for firm matches. Clone size is shown for a subset of rows, as once, few, many or a class of expanded clone.

>.|.|TRBJ2-7|TRBV3-1/TRBV3-2
TGTGCCAGCAGCCTTAACTACGAGCAGTACTTC
CASSLNYEQYF
>.|.|TRBJ2-7|TRBV3-1/TRBV3-2
TGTGCCAGCAGCCTTCTAGCAACTCGCGAGCAGTACTTC
CASSLLATREQYF
>.|.|TRBJ1-6|TRBV6-6
TGTGCCAGCAGTTTAGAGGGGGAAAGGAATTCACCCCTCCACTTT
CASSLEGERNSPLHF
>.|.|TRBJ2-5|TRBV5-5
TGTGCCAGCAGCCGAGGTGGGCAAGAGACCCAGTACTTC
CASSRGGQETQYF
>.|.|TRBJ2-7|TRBV24-1
TGTGCCACCAGTGATTTAGGGGGCTACGAGCAGTACTTC
CATSDLGGYEQYF
>.|.|TRBJ2-2|TRBV19
TGTGCCAGTAGTATAGCGGGAGTGACGGCCGGGGAGCTGTTTTTT
CASSIAGVTAGELFF
>.|.|TRBJ2-3|TRBV5-5
TGTGCCAGCAGCCCCCTGGGAGGTAACACAGATACGCAGTATTTT
CASSPLGGNTDTQYF
>.|.|TRBJ2-7|TRBV6-6
TGTGCCAGCAGCCCCGGGACACGACGCGAGCAGTACTTC
CASSPGTRREQYF
>TRBD2|once|TRBJ2-1|TRBV7-2
TGTGCCAGCAGTCAAAGTAGTAGCGGGAAGTCCTACAATGAGCAGTTCTTC
CASSQSSSGKSYNEQFF
>.|.|TRBJ2-1|TRBV7-8
TGTGCCAGCAGCTTAGGACTATTCAATGAGCAGTTCTTC
CASSLGLFNEQFF
>.|.|TRBJ2-3|TRBV6-5
TGTGCCACCCACGTGAGCGGTGCTAGCACAGATACGCAGTATTTT
CATHVSGASTDTQYF
>.|.|TRBJ2-7|TRBV29-1
TGCAGCGTTGTAGAGGCCTCCTACGAGCAGTACTTC
CSVVEASYEQYF
>.|.|TRBJ2-7|TRBV7-2
TGTGCCAGCAGTGCTGACTACGCCTCCTACGAGCAGTACTTC
CASSADYASYEQYF
>TRBD2|.|TRBJ2-3|TRBV7-3
TGTGCCAGCAGCTCTACTACTAGCGGGATAGATACGCAGTATTTT
CASSSTTSGIDTQYF
>TRBD1|.|TRBJ1-2|TRBV19
TGTGCCAGTAGTATCCGGACAGGGGGGGACTATGGCTACACCTTC
CASSIRTGGDYGYTF
>TRBD1|.|TRBJ1-3|TRBV11-3
TGTGCCAGCAGCTTAGGCCCAGGGGGCGCTGGAAACACCATATATTTT
CASSLGPGGAGNTIYF
>.|.|TRBJ2-3|TRBV7-8
TGTGCCAGCAGCTTAAGGGCAGGGAAGAGCACAGATACGCAGTATTTT
CASSLRAGKSTDTQYF
>TRBD1|.|TRBJ1-5|TRBV19
TGTGCCAGTAGATCTCAGACAGGGGGCTGGTTTGGAAGTCAGCCCCAGCATTTT
CASRSQTGGWFGSQPQHF
>.|once|TRBJ2-1|TRBV19
TGTGCCAGTAGTCTCAAGCGGAATCTGTACAATGAGCAGTTCTTC
CASSLKRNLYNEQFF
>.|.|TRBJ2-3|TRBV4-3
TGCGCCAGCAGCCAAGATTCGTTGGCAGGTAGCACAGATACGCAGTATTTT
CASSQDSLAGSTDTQYF
>TRBD2|few|TRBJ2-7|TRBV7-9
TGTGCCAGCAGCCCGGGACTACCTCCCTACGAGCAGTACTTC
CASSPGLPPYEQYF
>.|.|TRBJ2-7|TRBV5-1
TGCGCCAGCAGCGAGGACAGCTCCTACGAGCAGTACTTC
CASSEDSSYEQYF
>.|.|TRBJ2-2|TRBV5-1
TGCGCCAGCAGCTTGGCCGGGAAAAACACCGGGGAGCTGTTTTTT
CASSLAGKNTGELFF
>.|.|TRBJ1-4|TRBV19
TGTGCCAGTAGTATAGGAGCTGCTAATGAAAAACTGTTTTTT
CASSIGAANEKLFF
>.|.|TRBJ2-1|TRBV6-5
TGTGCCAGCAGTCCCCGAGGATTTAACGAGCAGTTCTTC
CASSPRGFNEQFF
>.|.|TRBJ2-1|TRBV19
TGTGCCAGTAGTATAAGTGGGCAGGCCTCTAAGTATTTTGAGCAGTTCTTC
CASSISGQASKYFEQFF
>TRBD2|.|TRBJ2-7|TRBV7-2
TGTGCCAGCACCTCCGGGGTAGCGGGAGCCTACGAGCAGTACTTC
CASTSGVAGAYEQYF
>.|once|TRBJ2-5|TRBV2
TGTGCCAGCAGTGAAGCACCAGGGGAGGAGACCCAGTACTTC
CASSEAPGEETQYF
>.|.|TRBJ2-1|TRBV21-1
TGTGCCAGCAGCAGGGGCGGGACTAACTACAATGAGCAGTTCTTC
CASSRGGTNYNEQFF
>.|.|TRBJ2-1|TRBV29-1
TGCAGCGTTAGCCTAGCGATAGAGCAGTTCTTC
CSVSLAIEQFF
>.|.|TRBJ1-3|TRBV30
TGTGCCTGGAGCGCCCGAGGCGGCGGTGGAAACACCATATATTTT
CAWSARGGGGNTIYF
>TRBD2|once|TRBJ2-7|TRBV18
TGTGCCAGCTCCAGACTAGCCGACGAGCAGTACTTC
CASSRLADEQYF
>.|.|TRBJ2-1|TRBV6-5
TGTGCCAGTCGCTACAATGAGCAGTTCTTC
CASRYNEQFF
>.|.|TRBJ1-1|TRBV28
TGTGCCAGCAGGGCGGAGAACACTGAAGCTTTCTTT
CASRAENTEAFF
>.|.|TRBJ2-7|TRBV30
TGTGCCTGGAGTATAGGATATCAGGGGGAGCAGTACTTC
CAWSIGYQGEQYF
>TRBD2|.|TRBJ2-1|TRBV27
TGTGCCAGCAGAAATAGCGGGAGACGGACCTACAATGAGCAGTTCTTC
CASRNSGRRTYNEQFF
>.|.|TRBJ2-3|TRBV7-3
TGTGCCAGCAGCTATTACAAATTAGATACGCAGTATTTT
CASSYYKLDTQYF
>.|.|TRBJ1-5|TRBV6-2/TRBV6-3
TGTGCCAGCAGTTACTCCGAGAATCAGCCCCAGCATTTT
CASSYSENQPQHF
>.|.|TRBJ2-7|TRBV5-4
TGTGCCAGCAGCTTGGATAGCGCCCTCTCCTACGAGCAGTACTTC
CASSLDSALSYEQYF
>TRBD2|few|TRBJ2-3|TRBV19
TGTGCCAGTAGATTCCTAGCGGGATCAGGGCCAGATACGCAGTATTTT
CASRFLAGSGPDTQYF
>TRBD1|.|TRBJ1-1|TRBV5-4
TGTGCCAGCAGCTTGGTAGGGACAGGGAGGAACACTGAAGCTTTCTTT
CASSLVGTGRNTEAFF
>.|.|TRBJ2-3|TRBV7-2
TGTGCCAGCAGCTACGGACTGGAAAGCACAGATACGCAGTATTTT
CASSYGLESTDTQYF
>.|.|TRBJ2-5|TRBV4-3
TGCGCCAGCAGCCAAGATTCGAACACACAAGAGACCCAGTACTTC
CASSQDSNTQETQYF